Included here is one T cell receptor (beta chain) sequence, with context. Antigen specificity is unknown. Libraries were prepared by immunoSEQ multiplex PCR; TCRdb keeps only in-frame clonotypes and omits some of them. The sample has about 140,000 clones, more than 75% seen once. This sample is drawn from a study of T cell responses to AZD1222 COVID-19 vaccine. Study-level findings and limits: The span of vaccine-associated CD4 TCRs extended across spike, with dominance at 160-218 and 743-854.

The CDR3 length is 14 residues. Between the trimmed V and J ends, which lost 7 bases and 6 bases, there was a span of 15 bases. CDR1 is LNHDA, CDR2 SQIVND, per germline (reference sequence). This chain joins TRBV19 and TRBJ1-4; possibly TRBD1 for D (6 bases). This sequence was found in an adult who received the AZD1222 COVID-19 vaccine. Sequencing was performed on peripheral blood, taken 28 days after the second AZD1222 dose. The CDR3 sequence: CASKVRGKDEKLFF. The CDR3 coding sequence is TGTGCCAGTAAGGTCAGGGGTAAAGATGAAAAACTGTTTTTT. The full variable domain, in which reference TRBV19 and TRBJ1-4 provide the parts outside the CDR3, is DGGITQSPKYLFRKEGQNVTLSCEQNLNHDAMYWYRQDPGQGLRLIYYSQIVNDFQKGDIAEGYSVSREKKESFPLTVTSAQKNPTAFYLCASKVRGKDEKLFFGSGTQLSVL.